Listed here are 6 T cell receptor beta chains from one sample, sequenced in a study of lymphopenia after photon versus proton radiotherapy. Libraries were prepared by immunoSEQ multiplex PCR; TCRdb keeps only in-frame clonotypes and omits some of them. The profile shows around 22,000 clones, more than 80% of them singletons. The sample in question was peripheral blood, obtained from a patient treated with photon-based radiotherapy. Every receptor here comes from a man aged 35-49 years with gastric cancer.

The chain links TRBV7-9 to TRBJ1-6; possibly TRBD1 for D (5 bases). V was cut by 5 bases and J by 7 bases, with 15 bases left in between. The length of the CDR3 is 15 residues. CDR1 and CDR2 (germline): SEHNR, FQNEAQ (reference sequence). The CDR3 bases are TGTGCCAGCAGCCTCGAAACAGGTGGAAATTCACCCCTCCACTTT. Protein: CASSLETGGNSPLHF. The whole variable domain, remainder taken from reference TRBV7-9 and TRBJ1-6, is DTGVSQNPRHKITKRGQNVTFRCDPISEHNRLYWYRQTLGQGPEFLTYFQNEAQLEKSRLLSDRFSAERPKGSFSTLEIQRTEQGDSAMYLCASSLETGGNSPLHFGNGTRLTVT.

The chain employs TRBV18 and TRBJ2-2, with a possible D match to TRBD1 (6 bases). This CDR3 comprises 18 residues. Germline V CDR1 and CDR2: KGHSH, LQKENI. V was trimmed by 0 bases and J by 2 bases, leaving 16 bases between them. For the CDR3, the DNA is TGTGCCAGCTCACCACCGGTGGGCAGGGGTGCTAACACCGGGGAGCTGTTTTTT. Protein sequence: CASSPPVGRGANTGELFF.

This clone was picked up one time. The J gene is TRBJ1-2, the V gene TRBV25-1, with 7 bases matching TRBD1. J gave up 2 bases and V 8 bases, and 5 bases lay outside the gene matches. This CDR3 comprises 13 residues. Germline lookup yields CDR1 MGHDK and CDR2 SYGVNS. The DNA for the CDR3 is TGTGCCAGCTGCCAGGGGGGGAACTATGGCTACACCTTC. Its protein is CASCQGGNYGYTF.

This chain joins TRBV21-1 and TRBJ1-1; the D call in the table, TRBD1, was not verified against the DNA. TRBV21-1 is assigned pseudogene status. The CDR3 sequence is 17 residues long. CDR3 DNA sequence: TGTGCCAGCAGCAGGGGCACTGGGCAGCCCGTGAACACTGAAGCTTTCTTT. Its protein product is CASSRGTGQPVNTEAFF.

V gene TRBV7-2 combines with J gene TRBJ2-7; D is undetermined. Germline V lookup: CDR1 SGHTA, CDR2 FQGNSA. The CDR3 sequence is 15 residues long. The V and J ends lost 5 bases and 1 base respectively, with 15 bases between them. Here the CDR3 reads CASSPTRSRSYEQYF. Here the CDR3 DNA reads TGTGCCAGCAGCCCCACCCGGTCACGGTCCTACGAGCAGTACTTC.

The V and J genes are TRBV4-1 and TRBJ1-1; D remains ambiguous. Germline CDR1 MGHRA, CDR2 YSYEKL. Trimming pared 1 base from V and 2 bases from J, leaving 8 bases between. The CDR3 contains 14 residues. The CDR3 DNA reads TGCGCCAGCAGCCAAGTTTCCAGCAACACTGAAGCTTTCTTT. This sequence encodes CASSQVSSNTEAFF.